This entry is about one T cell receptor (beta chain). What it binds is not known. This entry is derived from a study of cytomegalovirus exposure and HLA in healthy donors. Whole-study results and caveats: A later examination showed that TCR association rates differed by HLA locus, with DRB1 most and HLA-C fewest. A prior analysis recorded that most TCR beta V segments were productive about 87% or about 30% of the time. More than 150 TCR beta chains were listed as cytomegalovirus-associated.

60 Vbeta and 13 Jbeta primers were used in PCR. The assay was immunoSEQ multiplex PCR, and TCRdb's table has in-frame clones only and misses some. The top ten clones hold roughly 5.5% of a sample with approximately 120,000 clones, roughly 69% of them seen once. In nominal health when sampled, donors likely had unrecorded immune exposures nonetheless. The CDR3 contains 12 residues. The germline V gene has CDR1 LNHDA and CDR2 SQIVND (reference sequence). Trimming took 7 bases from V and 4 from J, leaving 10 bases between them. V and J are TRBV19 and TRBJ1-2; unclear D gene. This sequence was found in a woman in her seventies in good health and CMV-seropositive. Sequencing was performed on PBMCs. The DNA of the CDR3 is TGTGCCAGTACTCGCGGAGTCTATGGCTACACCTTC. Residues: CASTRGVYGYTF. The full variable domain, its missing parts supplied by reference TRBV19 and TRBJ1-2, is DGGITQSPKYLFRKEGQNVTLSCEQNLNHDAMYWYRQDPGQGLRLIYYSQIVNDFQKGDIAEGYSVSREKKESFPLTVTSAQKNPTAFYLCASTRGVYGYTFGSGTRLTVV.